This T cell receptor (beta chain) was profiled in a study of Tregs in tolerant kidney transplant recipients. The nonmyeloablative bone marrow transplants came from related graft donors, with transient mixed chimerism. This CDR3 comprises 16 residues. Germline V gene data show CDR1 as SGHTA and CDR2 as FQGTGA. Trimming took 5 bases from V and 6 from J; bases not matched to a gene: 9. Sequenced by immunoSEQ multiplex PCR; TCRdb stores in-frame clones only, minus some. Here the sample spans 95,000 or so clones, roughly 93% being singletons. The J gene is TRBJ2-2, the V gene TRBV7-3; 10 bases match TRBD2. The sequencing here drew on CD4+ T cells from blood (PBMCs), taken 12 months after the transplant. The TCR was taken from a human patient who received a combined kidney and bone marrow transplant. The graft donor may be the source of some T cells. CDR3 nucleotide sequence: TGTGCCAGCAGCCCTCGTGCTAGCGGGAGAGCCGGGGAGCTGTTTTTT. It is translated as CASSPRASGRAGELFF.